Given below is one T cell receptor (beta chain) in context. Its antigen remains unidentified. Base quality data are lacking; no much larger clone is found one base away. Receptor amplification or capture employed the immunoSEQ multiplex PCR assay. T-cell receptor beta chain repertoire sequencing was carried out together with a 770-gene immune expression panel. This immuneACCESS table, as held by TCRdb, lists in-frame sequences with V and J called but not all clones. Of the missing ones, under half trace to an unresolved V gene in checked studies; the others have no known cause. In all, the sample holds around 4,800 clones, and approximately 90% of those were seen once. 10% to 15% of the sample belongs to the ten largest clones. These data come from a study of brain metastases from non-small cell lung cancer (dated by TCRdb to between 2019 and 2020). Background for the entire study: The immune microenvironment of paired resected primary tumors and brain metastases from non-small-cell lung cancer patients was profiled. Paper-wide results and their limitations: T-cell infiltration was lower in brain metastases than in primary tumors (P < 0.001). Compared with the matched primary tumors, T-cell clones appeared to be expanded in around 64% of brain metastases. TCR repertoires were found to be largely shared between paired brain metastases and primary tumors, although sparse T-cell densities were observed in the brain metastases.

The cohort comprised 30 to 45 patients with surgically resected non-small-cell lung cancer who had both primary tumor and brain metastasis specimens. The tumor specimens used were formalin-fixed, paraffin-embedded tissues taken from archives. This sequence originates from a donor at least 40 years old with non-small cell lung cancer. Sequenced material: tissue from a brain metastasis. What the cell subset or site label conveys for this sample: resected brain metastasis paired with primary lung tumor.

The sequenced DNA is TGCAGTGCTAGAGCCAAGGAGACCCAGTACTTC. Translation gives CSARAKETQYF. The rearrangement joined TRBV20-1 to TRBJ2-5, with the D gene call left open. From its cysteine to its phenylalanine, the CDR3 spans 11 amino acids. Just the 33-base CDR3 DNA is kept, in frame starting at base 1. Trimming costs V 1 base and J 5 bases, and their ends lie 5 bases apart. Via the germline V gene (reference sequence), CDR1 is DFQATT and CDR2 SNEGSKA.